These 24 T cell receptor beta chains share one sample of origin, sequenced in a study of blood T cell repertoires in COVID-19. The data were produced by immunoSEQ multiplex PCR, yet TCRdb's version contains in-frame clones alone and is incomplete. The data show around 230,000 clones, roughly 91% seen once. Input material: PBMCs or T cells enriched from blood (not recorded which). The receptors were sampled from a woman aged 25-40 years with acute COVID-19.

Written as DNA, the CDR3 is TGTGCCAGCAGCAGAGATGGCACCATATATTTT. Protein sequence: CASSRDGTIYF. The chain combines TRBV11-2 with TRBJ1-3, with D unclear. The CDR3 extends over 11 amino acids. The V and J ends lost 5 bases and 9 bases respectively, with 8 bases between them. Germline lookup yields CDR1 SGHAT and CDR2 FQNNGV.

The rearrangement links TRBV19 to TRBJ2-7; 7 nucleotides match TRBD1. The CDR3 runs 15 residues. Per germline, CDR1 LNHDA and CDR2 SQIVND (reference sequence). V was clipped by 4 bases and J by 2 bases; unmatched bases: 8. In DNA, the CDR3 is TGTGCCAGTAGTAATTCTCGACAGGGCACCTACGAGCAGTACTTC. Translating gives CASSNSRQGTYEQYF.

V usage is TRBV7-2 and J usage is TRBJ2-7; D is possibly TRBD1 (6 bases). Between the trimmed V and J ends, which lost 5 bases and 4 bases, there was a span of 9 bases. This CDR3 region has 12 residues. Germline CDR1 reads SGHTA; CDR2 reads FQGNSA. The CDR3 DNA reads as TGTGCCAGCAGCCTTGGACAGTACGAGCAGTACTTC. Translating gives CASSLGQYEQYF. Using reference TRBV7-2 and TRBJ2-7 for the parts outside the CDR3, the full variable domain is GAGVSQSPSNKVTEKGKDVELRCDPISGHTALYWYRQSLGQGLEFLIYFQGNSAPDKSGLPSDRFSAERTGGSVSTLTIQRTQQEDSAVYLCASSLGQYEQYFGPGTRLTVT.

The chain combines TRBV11-2 with TRBJ1-1; D may be TRBD1 (6 bases). CDR3 length equals 13 residues. Germline CDR1 SGHAT, CDR2 FQNNGV. V was cut by 5 bases and J by 12 bases, with 19 bases left in between. CDR3 amino acids: CASSRSEQGSTFF. The DNA for the CDR3 is TGTGCCAGCAGCCGATCCGAACAGGGTAGTACTTTCTTT. Using reference TRBV11-2 and TRBJ1-1 for the parts outside the CDR3, the full variable domain is EAGVAQSPRYKIIEKRQSVAFWCNPISGHATLYWYQQILGQGPKLLIQFQNNGVVDDSQLPKDRFSAERLKGVDSTLKIQPAKLEDSAVYLCASSRSEQGSTFFGQGTRLTVV.

The gene calls are TRBV9 and TRBJ2-1; D ambiguous. The CDR3 runs to 11 residues. The V gene's germline CDR1 is SGDLS and CDR2 YYNGEE. Trimming removed 0 bases at V and 7 bases at J, with 2 bases between. The CDR3 nucleotides are TGTGCCAGCAGCGTAGCAAATGAGCAGTTCTTC. This gives the protein CASSVANEQFF. The whole variable domain, filled in from reference TRBV9 and TRBJ2-1, reads DSGVTQTPKHLITATGQRVTLRCSPRSGDLSVYWYQQSLDQGLQFLIQYYNGEERAKGNILERFSAQQFPDLHSELNLSSLELGDSALYFCASSVANEQFFGPGTRLTVL.

The sample holds one count of this clone. The chain is built from TRBV11-2 and TRBJ1-2; TRBD1 aligns across 7 bases. With 3 bases clipped from V and 2 bases from J, the junction kept 12 bases outside the gene matches. Germline V CDR1 and CDR2: SGHAT, FQNNGV. The CDR3 covers 17 residues. The CDR3, as DNA: TGTGCCAGCAGCTTGGGGGTGTGGACAGGTGTCAACTATGGCTACACCTTC. Translation gives CASSLGVWTGVNYGYTF.

This clone was detected a few times. The genes are TRBV16 and TRBJ1-2, with D unresolved. This CDR3 has 15 amino acids. Germline V gene data show CDR1 as KGHSY and CDR2 as FQNENV. With 0 bases removed from V and 0 bases from J, the gap between germline ends came to 8 bases. The CDR3 nucleotides are TGTGCCAGCAGCCAATCTCCCGGGGCTAACTATGGCTACACCTTC. Translated, it gives CASSQSPGANYGYTF.

V and J are TRBV19 and TRBJ1-4, with D maybe TRBD1 (5 bases). The V gene's germline CDR1 is LNHDA and CDR2 SQIVND (reference sequence). The V end lost 7 bases, the J end lost 4 bases, and 16 bases lay between the germline ends. The CDR3 has 15 residues. CDR3 sequence: CASNSRGNVNEKLFF. CDR3 bases: TGTGCCAGTAACTCACGGGGGAATGTTAATGAAAAACTGTTTTTT.

The genes are TRBV5-1 and TRBJ1-5, with 10 bases fitting TRBD1. The CDR3 totals 17 residues. Trimming took 4 bases from V and 1 from J; bases not matched to a gene: 8. Per the germline V gene, CDR1 is SGHRS and CDR2 is YFSETQ. This CDR3 is CASSPRTGGMSNQPQHF. CDR3 in DNA: TGCGCCAGCAGCCCCCGGACAGGGGGGATGAGCAATCAGCCCCAGCATTTT.

V is TRBV5-6 and J is TRBJ1-1; 8 bases are a match to TRBD1. Germline CDR1 reads SGHDT; CDR2 reads YYEEEE. The V and J ends lost 4 bases and 3 bases, in that order; junction bases with no gene match: 11. The CDR3 is made up of 16 amino acids. CDR3 amino acids: CASSELPQGAYTEAFF. CDR3 nucleotide sequence: TGTGCCAGCAGCGAGCTACCGCAGGGGGCGTACACTGAAGCTTTCTTT.

V is TRBV6-2 or TRBV6-3 and J is TRBJ2-1; D not resolved. Trimming pared 3 bases from V and 15 bases from J, leaving 15 bases between. This CDR3 comprises 12 residues. Germline V lookup: CDR1 MNHEY, CDR2 SVGEGT. CDR3 protein: CASSYTPGLRFF. The CDR3 nucleotides read TGTGCCAGCAGTTATACCCCCGGGTTGCGGTTCTTC.

The J gene is TRBJ2-1, the V gene TRBV10-3, with a tentative D call TRBD2 (5 bases). The CDR3 has 13 amino acids. Germline lookup yields CDR1 ENHRY and CDR2 SYGVKD. The V gene lost 2 bases and the J gene lost 8 bases, with 10 bases spanning the gap. CDR3 region: CAISETRVDEQFF. The CDR3 nucleotides are TGTGCCATCAGTGAGACTAGAGTTGATGAGCAGTTCTTC.

The chain is built from TRBV5-1 and TRBJ2-7; TRBD2 matches at 8 bases. The CDR3 spans 17 residues. CDR1 is SGHRS, CDR2 YFSETQ, per germline. The ends lost 2 bases at V and 2 bases at J; junction bases unmatched: 12. The chain's CDR3 is CASSFLTGGGIAYEQYF. In DNA form, the CDR3 reads TGCGCCAGCAGCTTTTTGACCGGCGGGGGGATTGCCTACGAGCAGTACTTC.

The gene calls are TRBV20-1 and TRBJ2-1; D remains ambiguous. The CDR3 extends over 11 amino acids. The V end lost 3 bases, the J end lost 4 bases, and 4 bases lay between the germline ends. Germline CDR1 reads DFQATT; CDR2 reads SNEGSKA (reference sequence). In nucleotides, the CDR3 is TGCAGTGCTAGCGGGTACAATGAGCAGTTCTTC. It encodes CSASGYNEQFF.

The chain carries TRBV24-1 and TRBJ2-7; D perhaps matches TRBD1 (6 bases). The CDR3 extends over 17 amino acids. Trimming removed 5 bases at V and 6 bases at J, with 25 bases between. CDR1 KGHDR and CDR2 SFDVKD come from the germline V gene. The CDR3 region has the DNA TGTGCCACCAGTGGGGCCGCCAACAGGGCATCCCCACTCGAGCAGTACTTC. This sequence encodes CATSGAANRASPLEQYF.

CDR3 residues: CASSLIRGKLFF. Here the CDR3 DNA reads TGTGCCAGCAGCCTGATCAGGGGAAAACTGTTTTTT. The genes are TRBV14 and TRBJ1-4, with D possibly matching TRBD1 (6 bases). V was trimmed by 4 bases and J by 10 bases, leaving 10 bases between them. Germline-derived CDR1 and CDR2 are SGHDN and FVKESK. This CDR3 comprises 12 residues.

This clone appeared a single time. The chain joins TRBV30 to TRBJ1-1, with D tentatively TRBD1 (6 bases). The CDR3 contains 12 residues. CDR1 GTSNPN and CDR2 SVGIG come from the germline V gene (reference sequence). Trimming left V 5 bases short and J 2 bases short, with 9 bases between. The CDR3 DNA reads as TGTGCCTGGGGACAGTCAAACACTGAAGCTTTCTTT. Translating it yields CAWGQSNTEAFF.

This chain uses TRBV20-1 with TRBJ2-7; D perhaps matches TRBD1 (5 bases). Trimming took 6 bases from V and 8 from J, leaving 14 bases between them. This CDR3 has 11 amino acids. Looked up from germline, CDR1 is DFQATT and CDR2 is SNEGSKA (reference sequence). CDR3 bases: TGCAGTGCAATAGGGGCAGACAAGCAGTACTTC. Its protein is CSAIGADKQYF.

The chain uses TRBV19 and TRBJ1-4; TRBD1 matches 10 bases. V lost 4 bases and J lost 1; bases outside the gene matches: 6. Germline lookup yields CDR1 LNHDA and CDR2 SQIVND (reference sequence). The length of the CDR3 is 17 residues. The CDR3 DNA reads TGTGCCAGTAGTAACCGGGACAGGGGAATAACTAATGAAAAACTGTTTTTT. Translation gives CASSNRDRGITNEKLFF.

J is TRBJ1-1 and V is TRBV29-1, with D tentatively TRBD1 (6 bases). The germline CDR1 and CDR2 sequences are SQVTM and ANQGSEA. V dropped 1 base and J dropped 4 bases, with 16 bases sitting between them. The CDR3 extends over 15 amino acids. The DNA for the CDR3 is TGCAGCGTTGAAGGCGCCACAGGGCGGCCCACTGAAGCTTTCTTT. Translating gives CSVEGATGRPTEAFF.

The V and J genes are TRBV6-1 and TRBJ1-2, with D tentatively TRBD1 (5 bases). V lost 0 bases, J lost 9 bases, and 17 bases lay in between. The CDR3 runs 15 residues. The V gene's germline CDR1 is MNHNS and CDR2 SASEGT. This CDR3 reads CASSEAAPGKGRYTF. As DNA, the CDR3 is TGTGCCAGCAGTGAAGCGGCGCCAGGGAAAGGTCGCTACACCTTC.

J is TRBJ2-7 and V is TRBV6-6; 7 bases are shared with TRBD2. After removal of 0 bases from V and 2 bases from J, the junction contained 7 bases not matched to a gene. Germline V gives CDR1 MNHNY, CDR2 SVGAGI (reference sequence). The CDR3 has 16 residues. As DNA, the CDR3 is TGTGCCAGCAGTTACTCGGAAATGGGAGGGGCCTACGAGCAGTACTTC. It yields the protein CASSYSEMGGAYEQYF.

This clone has a handful of counts. The rearrangement links TRBV6-4 to TRBJ1-2; D uncertain. The CDR3 loop spans 15 amino acids. Deletions cut 2 bases from V and 4 bases from J, with 14 bases between. Germline CDR1 and CDR2: MRHNA and SNTAGT. This CDR3 is CASSDGTREGYGYTF. The CDR3 nucleotides read TGTGCCAGCAGTGACGGTACCCGGGAGGGCTATGGCTACACCTTC.

The chain is built from TRBV29-1 and TRBJ1-2, with D possibly being TRBD1 (6 bases). This CDR3 contains 12 residues. Germline CDR1 is SQVTM and CDR2 is ANQGSEA. Deletions cut 7 bases from V and 2 bases from J, with 11 bases between. The CDR3 reads CSATGWNYGYTF. The CDR3 nucleotides are TGCAGCGCGACAGGCTGGAACTATGGCTACACCTTC.